This paragraph reports one TCR beta chain. Its specificity is not known. The sample is drawn from a study of CD4+ T cells in melanoma. CDR1 and CDR2 (germline): SGHDT, YYEEEE. The CDR3 extends over 16 amino acids. V shed 6 bases and J shed 0 bases, with 19 bases lying between them. The data were produced by immunoSEQ multiplex PCR, yet TCRdb's version contains in-frame clones alone and is incomplete. This table holds about 50,000 clones, 89% found once. Points from the study as a whole: A reported correlation linked neoantigen-specific CD4+ T cells to CD8+, macrophage and B cell function. Reportedly, melanoma neoantigen-specific CD4+ T cells showed varied differentiation states.

Sequencing was performed on peripheral blood. The chain employs TRBV5-6 and TRBJ2-7; the D is unclear. The clonotype originates from a human donor with melanoma. In DNA form, the CDR3 reads TGTGCCAGCACCAAAACTGGAGCTATGGACTCCTACGAGCAGTACTTC. It translates to CASTKTGAMDSYEQYF. The variable domain in full, with the rest retrieved from reference TRBV5-6 and TRBJ2-7, is DAGVTQSPTHLIKTRGQQVTLRCSPKSGHDTVSWYQQALGQGPQFIFQYYEEEERQRGNFPDRFSGHQFPNYSSELNVNALLLGDSALYLCASTKTGAMDSYEQYFGPGTRLTVT.